The entry below gives a single T cell receptor beta chain sequence along with its context. The CDR3 length is 17 residues. V dropped 4 bases and J dropped 4 bases, with 23 bases sitting between them. From germline, CDR1 is SGHRS and CDR2 YFSETQ. This record comes from a study of T cell changes during pregnancy in multiple sclerosis. Method: immunoSEQ multiplex PCR; TCRdb's copy keeps in-frame clones and lacks some. The table records tens of thousands of clones, about 93% of them present only once. Material: peripheral blood, obtained in the first trimester of pregnancy. The sequence was obtained from a female donor in good health, enrolled as a control in a pregnancy study. J is TRBJ2-5 and V is TRBV5-1; the D gene is possibly TRBD2 (6 bases). Here the CDR3 DNA reads TGCGCCAGCAGCCCCCAAGGTGGGGGACTCCAGGGAGAGACCCAGTACTTC. It encodes CASSPQGGGLQGETQYF.